This TCR beta chain originates from a study of T-cell reconstitution after alpha-beta-depleted transplantation in children. J was trimmed by 0 bases and V by 6 bases; bases with no gene match: 6. Germline CDR1 is DFQATT and CDR2 is SNEGSKA (reference sequence). The CDR3 has 14 residues. This clonotype was seen at least ten times. The TCRbeta library incorporated unique molecular identifiers. TCRdb reprocessed the PCR reads via MiXCR and lists one record per CDR3 protein. The repertoire holds approximately 490,000 distinct CDR3 sequences, with about 12% as singletons. The receptor's source is a human donor who donated a stem cell graft to a child with combined immunodeficiency. V gene TRBV20-1 combines with J gene TRBJ2-3, with 7 bases that match TRBD1. Here the sequenced sample was PBMCs from the stem cell graft donor, taken from the stem cell graft. In DNA, the CDR3 is TGCAGTGCACCACGGGACAGAAGCACAGATACGCAGTATTTT. Translation: CSAPRDRSTDTQYF.